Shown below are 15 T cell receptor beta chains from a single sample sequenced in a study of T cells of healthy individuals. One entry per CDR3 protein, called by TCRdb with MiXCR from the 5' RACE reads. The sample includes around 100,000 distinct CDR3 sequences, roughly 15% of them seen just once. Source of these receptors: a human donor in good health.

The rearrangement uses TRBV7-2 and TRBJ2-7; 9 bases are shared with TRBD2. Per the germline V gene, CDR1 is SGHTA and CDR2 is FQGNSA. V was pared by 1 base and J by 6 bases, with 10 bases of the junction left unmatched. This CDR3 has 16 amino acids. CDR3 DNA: TGTGCCAGCAGCTTAGTTTCCGCGGGAGGGCCCCCCGAGCAGTACTTC. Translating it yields CASSLVSAGGPPEQYF.

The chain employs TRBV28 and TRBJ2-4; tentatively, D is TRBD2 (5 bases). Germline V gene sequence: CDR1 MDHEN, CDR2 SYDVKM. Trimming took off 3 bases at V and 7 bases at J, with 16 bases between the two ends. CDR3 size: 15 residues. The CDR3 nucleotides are TGTGCCAGCAGTTTTGGGCGGGCAAGGTATAACATTCAGTACTTC. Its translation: CASSFGRARYNIQYF.

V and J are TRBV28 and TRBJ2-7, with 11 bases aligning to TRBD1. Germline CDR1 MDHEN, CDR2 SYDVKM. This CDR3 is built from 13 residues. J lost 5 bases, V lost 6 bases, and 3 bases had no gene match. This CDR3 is CASRGQGANEQYF. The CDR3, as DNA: TGTGCCAGCAGAGGACAGGGGGCGAACGAGCAGTACTTC.

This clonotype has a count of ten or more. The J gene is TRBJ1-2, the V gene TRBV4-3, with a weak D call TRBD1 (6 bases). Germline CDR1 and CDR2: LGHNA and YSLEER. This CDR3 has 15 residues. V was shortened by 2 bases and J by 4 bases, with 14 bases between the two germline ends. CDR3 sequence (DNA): TGCGCCAGCAGCCAAAATTGGGAGGGGGGCTATGGCTACACCTTC. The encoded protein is CASSQNWEGGYGYTF.

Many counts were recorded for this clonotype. The chain's CDR3 is CASSELGQGASNSPLHF. CDR3 bases: TGTGCCAGCAGTGAATTGGGACAGGGGGCAAGTAATTCACCCCTCCACTTT. The chain uses TRBV6-1 and TRBJ1-6; TRBD1 matches 12 bases. CDR1 is MNHNS, CDR2 SASEGT, per germline. This CDR3 region has 17 residues. Trimming removed 2 bases from V and 6 bases from J; junction bases left unmatched: 5.

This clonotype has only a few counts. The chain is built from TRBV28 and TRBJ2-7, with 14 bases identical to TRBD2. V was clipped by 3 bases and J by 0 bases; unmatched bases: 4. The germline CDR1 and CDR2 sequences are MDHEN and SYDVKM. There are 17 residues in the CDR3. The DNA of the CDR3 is TGTGCCAGCAGTTTTGGGACTAGCGGGGGAAGCTCCTACGAGCAGTACTTC. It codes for CASSFGTSGGSSYEQYF.

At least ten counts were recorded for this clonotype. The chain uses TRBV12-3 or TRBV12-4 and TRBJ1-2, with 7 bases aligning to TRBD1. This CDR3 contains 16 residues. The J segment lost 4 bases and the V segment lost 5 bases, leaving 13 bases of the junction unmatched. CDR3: CASSETGTTNLYGYTF. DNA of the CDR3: TGTGCCAGCAGTGAGACAGGGACGACTAACCTCTATGGCTACACCTTC.

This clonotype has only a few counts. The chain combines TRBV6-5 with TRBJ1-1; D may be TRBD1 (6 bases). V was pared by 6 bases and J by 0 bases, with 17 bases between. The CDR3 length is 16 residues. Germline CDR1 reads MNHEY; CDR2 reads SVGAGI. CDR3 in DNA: TGTGCCAGCAGGACAACAGGGTCAGTCCTGAACACTGAAGCTTTCTTT. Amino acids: CASRTTGSVLNTEAFF.

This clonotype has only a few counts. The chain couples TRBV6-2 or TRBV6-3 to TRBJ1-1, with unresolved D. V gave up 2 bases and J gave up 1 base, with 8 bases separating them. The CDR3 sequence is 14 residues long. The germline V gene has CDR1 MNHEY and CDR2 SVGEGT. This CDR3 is CASSYGHKNTEAFF. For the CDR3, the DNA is TGTGCCAGCAGTTACGGTCACAAGAACACTGAAGCTTTCTTT.

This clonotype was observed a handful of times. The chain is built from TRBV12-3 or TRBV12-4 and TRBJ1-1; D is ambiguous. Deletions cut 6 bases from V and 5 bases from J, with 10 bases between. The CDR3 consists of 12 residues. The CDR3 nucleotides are TGTGCCAGCAGATTCGGTAGGACTGAAGCTTTCTTT. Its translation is CASRFGRTEAFF.

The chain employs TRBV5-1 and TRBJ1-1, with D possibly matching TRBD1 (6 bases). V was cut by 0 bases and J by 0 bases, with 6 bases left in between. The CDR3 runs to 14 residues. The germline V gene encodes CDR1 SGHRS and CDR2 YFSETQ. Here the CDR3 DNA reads TGCGCCAGCAGCTTGGACAGGGTGAACACTGAAGCTTTCTTT. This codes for CASSLDRVNTEAFF.

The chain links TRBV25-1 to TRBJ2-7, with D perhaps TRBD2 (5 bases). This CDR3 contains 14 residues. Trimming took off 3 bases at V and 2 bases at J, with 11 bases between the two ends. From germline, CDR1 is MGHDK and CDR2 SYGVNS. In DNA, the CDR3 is TGTGCCAGCAGTGAGACCGGAGGAACCTACGAGCAGTACTTC. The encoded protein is CASSETGGTYEQYF.

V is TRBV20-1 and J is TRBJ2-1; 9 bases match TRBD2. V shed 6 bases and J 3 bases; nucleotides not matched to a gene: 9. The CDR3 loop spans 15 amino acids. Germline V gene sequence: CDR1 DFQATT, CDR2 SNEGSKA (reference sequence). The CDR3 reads CSALPGGGVYNEQFF. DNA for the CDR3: TGCAGTGCCCTTCCAGGCGGGGGGGTCTACAATGAGCAGTTCTTC.

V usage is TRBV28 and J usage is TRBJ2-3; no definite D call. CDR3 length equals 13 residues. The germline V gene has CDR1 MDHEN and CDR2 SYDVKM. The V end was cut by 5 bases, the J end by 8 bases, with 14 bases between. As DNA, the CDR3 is TGTGCCAGCAGTCTCCCTCTCTCGCGTACGCAGTATTTT. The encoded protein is CASSLPLSRTQYF.

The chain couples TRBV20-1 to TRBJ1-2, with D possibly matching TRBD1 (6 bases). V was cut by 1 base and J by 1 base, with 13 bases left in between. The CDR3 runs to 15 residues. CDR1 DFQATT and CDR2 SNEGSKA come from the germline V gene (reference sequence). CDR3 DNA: TGCAGTGCTAGAGTTTGGACAGCACTTAACTATGGCTACACCTTC. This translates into CSARVWTALNYGYTF.